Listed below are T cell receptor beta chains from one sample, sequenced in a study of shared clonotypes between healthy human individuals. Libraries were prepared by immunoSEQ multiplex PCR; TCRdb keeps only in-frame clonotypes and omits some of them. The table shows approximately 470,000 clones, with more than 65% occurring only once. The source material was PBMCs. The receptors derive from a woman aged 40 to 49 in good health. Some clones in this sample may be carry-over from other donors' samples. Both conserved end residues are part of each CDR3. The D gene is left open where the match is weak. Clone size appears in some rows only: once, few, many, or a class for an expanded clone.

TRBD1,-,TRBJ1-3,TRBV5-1,CASRQGAQGNTIYF,TGCGCCAGCAGACAGGGGGCGCAAGGAAACACCATATATTTT
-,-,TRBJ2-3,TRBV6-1,CASGWTVSTDTQYF,TGTGCCAGCGGGTGGACAGTTAGCACAGATACGCAGTATTTT
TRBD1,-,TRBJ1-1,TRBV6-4,CASSQDRVSTEAFF,TGTGCCAGCAGCCAGGACAGGGTGAGCACTGAAGCTTTCTTT
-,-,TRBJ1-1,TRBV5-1,CASSLVLGDTEAFF,TGCGCCAGCAGCTTGGTTCTGGGGGACACTGAAGCTTTCTTT
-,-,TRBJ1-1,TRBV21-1,CASSNGGNTTVTEAFF,TGTGCCAGCAGCAATGGGGGCAACACTACGGTCACTGAAGCTTTCTTT
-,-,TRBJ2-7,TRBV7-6,CASSPRASRHYEQYF,TGTGCCAGCAGCCCGAGGGCCAGCCGACACTACGAGCAGTACTTC
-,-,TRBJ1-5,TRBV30,CAWSGADQPQHF,TGTGCCTGGAGTGGTGCGGATCAGCCCCAGCATTTT
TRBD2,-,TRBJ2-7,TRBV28,CASRMGLAGSEQYF,TGTGCCAGCAGAATGGGACTAGCGGGATCCGAGCAGTACTTC
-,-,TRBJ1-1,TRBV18,CASSPLQGNTEAFF,TGTGCCAGCTCACCACTACAGGGGAACACTGAAGCTTTCTTT
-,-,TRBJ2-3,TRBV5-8,CASSLGSFTDTQYF,TGTGCCAGCAGTCTGGGGAGTTTCACAGATACGCAGTATTTT
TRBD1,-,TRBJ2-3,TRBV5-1,CASSTTGVSTDTQYF,TGCGCCAGCTCAACCACAGGGGTCAGCACAGATACGCAGTATTTT
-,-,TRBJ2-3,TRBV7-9,CASSLDPTRTDTQYF,TGTGCCAGCAGCTTAGACCCCACTAGAACAGATACGCAGTATTTT
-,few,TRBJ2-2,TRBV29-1,CSVDVSNTGELFF,TGCAGCGTTGACGTTTCGAACACCGGGGAGCTGTTTTTT
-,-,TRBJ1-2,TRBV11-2,CASSLGQDYGYTF,TGTGCCAGCAGCTTAGGGCAGGACTATGGCTACACCTTC
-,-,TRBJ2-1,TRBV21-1,CASSKLFPPESNEQFF,TGTGCCAGCAGCAAACTATTCCCTCCGGAATCCAATGAGCAGTTCTTC
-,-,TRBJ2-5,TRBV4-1,CASSRLPTAQETQYF,TGCGCCAGCAGCCGTCTACCAACGGCCCAAGAGACCCAGTACTTC
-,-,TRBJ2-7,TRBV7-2,CASSLDRVISYEQYF,TGTGCCAGCAGCTTAGACAGAGTGATCTCCTACGAGCAGTACTTC
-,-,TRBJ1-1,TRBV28,CASSKGLTIMSATEAFF,TGTGCCAGCAGTAAGGGCCTGACAATCATGTCGGCCACTGAAGCTTTCTTT
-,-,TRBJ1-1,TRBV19,CASSAGGRTEAFF,TGTGCCAGTAGTGCTGGGGGGAGGACTGAAGCTTTCTTT
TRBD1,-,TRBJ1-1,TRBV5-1,CASSSRDRNTEAFF,TGCGCCAGCAGCTCTCGGGACAGAAATACCGAAGCTTTCTTT
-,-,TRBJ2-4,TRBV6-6,CASSPPGTQGGYF,TGTGCCAGCAGTCCCCCCGGGACACAGGGCGGATACTTC
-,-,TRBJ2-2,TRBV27,CASSPSTGELFF,TGTGCCAGCAGTCCTTCCACCGGGGAGCTGTTTTTT
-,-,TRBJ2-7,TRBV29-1,CSVEGSAQRNYEQYF,TGCAGCGTTGAAGGAAGCGCACAGAGGAACTACGAGCAGTACTTC
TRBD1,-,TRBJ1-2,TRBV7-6,CASSSPGQGNGYTF,TGTGCCAGCAGTTCCCCGGGACAGGGGAATGGCTACACCTTC
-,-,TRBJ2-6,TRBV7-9,CASSFTPSGANVLTF,TGTGCCAGCAGCTTCACTCCCTCTGGGGCCAACGTCCTGACTTTC
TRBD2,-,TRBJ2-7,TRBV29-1,CSVESTSGLYEQYF,TGCAGCGTTGAGAGTACTAGCGGGTTATACGAGCAGTACTTC
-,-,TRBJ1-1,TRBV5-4,CASSLRKNTEAFF,TGTGCCAGCAGCCTTCGGAAGAACACTGAAGCTTTCTTT
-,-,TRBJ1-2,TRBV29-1,CSVEDPAEAYGYTF,TGCAGCGTTGAGGACCCAGCCGAGGCCTATGGCTACACCTTC
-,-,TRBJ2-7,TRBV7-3,CASSLRAESSYEQYF,TGTGCCAGCAGCTTAAGGGCAGAGAGCTCCTACGAGCAGTACTTC
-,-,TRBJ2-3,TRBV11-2,CASSSASRGDTQYF,TGTGCCAGCAGCTCCGCCTCCCGGGGGGATACGCAGTATTTT
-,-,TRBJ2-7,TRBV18,CASSPPTARRTVAYEQYF,TGTGCCAGCTCACCACCGACGGCCAGGCGGACTGTTGCCTACGAGCAGTACTTC
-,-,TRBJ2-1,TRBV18,CASSPEPLGSYNEQFF,TGTGCCAGCTCCCCTGAGCCGCTCGGCTCCTACAATGAGCAGTTCTTC
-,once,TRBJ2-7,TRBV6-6,CASSYSGDEQYF,TGTGCCAGCAGTTACTCCGGGGACGAGCAGTACTTC
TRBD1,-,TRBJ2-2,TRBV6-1,CASGRDRGIGELFF,TGTGCCAGCGGACGGGACAGGGGGATCGGGGAGCTGTTTTTT
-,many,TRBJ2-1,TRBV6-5,CASSYGYSGREQFF,TGTGCCAGCAGTTACGGTTACTCTGGGAGGGAGCAGTTCTTC
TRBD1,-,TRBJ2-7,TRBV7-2,CASSGRQGAYEQYF,TGTGCCAGCAGCGGGCGACAGGGGGCGTACGAGCAGTACTTC
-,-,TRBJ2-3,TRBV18,CASSPQGTDTQYF,TGTGCCAGCTCACCACAGGGCACAGATACGCAGTATTTT
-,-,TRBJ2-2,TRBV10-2,CASKKDTNTGELFF,TGCGCCAGCAAGAAGGACACCAACACCGGGGAGCTGTTTTTT
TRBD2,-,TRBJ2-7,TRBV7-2,CASSRDYSSYEQYF,TGTGCCAGCAGCCGGGACTACAGCTCCTACGAGCAGTACTTC